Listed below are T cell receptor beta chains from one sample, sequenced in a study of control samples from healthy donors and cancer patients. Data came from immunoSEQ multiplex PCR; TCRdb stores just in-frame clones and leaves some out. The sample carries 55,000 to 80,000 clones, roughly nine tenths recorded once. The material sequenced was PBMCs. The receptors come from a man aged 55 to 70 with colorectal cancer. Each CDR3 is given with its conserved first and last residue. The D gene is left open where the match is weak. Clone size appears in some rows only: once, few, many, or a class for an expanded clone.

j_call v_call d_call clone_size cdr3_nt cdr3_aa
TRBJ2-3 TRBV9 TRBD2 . TGTGCCAGCAGCGGGGCTAGCGGGGTTAGCACAGATACGCAGTATTTT CASSGASGVSTDTQYF
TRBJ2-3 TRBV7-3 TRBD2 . TGTGCCAGCAGCGCTAGCGGGGGACCCACAGATACGCAGTATTTT CASSASGGPTDTQYF
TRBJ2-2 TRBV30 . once TGTGCCTGGAGCCTTCGGGGCACCGGGGAGCTGTTTTTT CAWSLRGTGELFF
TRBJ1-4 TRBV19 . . TGTGCCAGTAGTATGGTTTGGGCAACTAATGAAAAACTGTTTTTT CASSMVWATNEKLFF
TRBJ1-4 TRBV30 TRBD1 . TGTGCCTGGAGTGCCCGGGACAGGGGACGAGATGAAAAACTGTTTTTT CAWSARDRGRDEKLFF
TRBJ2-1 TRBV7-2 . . TGTGCCAGCAGCTTAAGTATCAATGAGCAGTTCTTC CASSLSINEQFF
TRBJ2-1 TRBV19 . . TGTGCCAGTAGTATTTCGGGGACAGAGGGGGGTTACAATGAGCAGTTCTTC CASSISGTEGGYNEQFF
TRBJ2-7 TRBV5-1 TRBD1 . TGCGCCAGCAGCTTGAGAGGGGGCGACTCCTACGAGCAGTACTTC CASSLRGGDSYEQYF
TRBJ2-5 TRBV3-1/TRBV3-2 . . TGTGCCAGCAGCCAAGTCTACGGAGAGACCCAGTACTTC CASSQVYGETQYF
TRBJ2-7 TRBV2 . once TGTGCCAGCAGTCGGGACGGACACTCCTACGAGCAGTACTTC CASSRDGHSYEQYF
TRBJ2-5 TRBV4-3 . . TGCGCCAGCAGCCAAGATTATAGGGGATTAGAGACCCAGTACTTC CASSQDYRGLETQYF
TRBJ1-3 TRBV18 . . TGTGCCAGCTCACCAGCCTTTTTGACCGGGACGGTCTCTGGAAACACCATATATTTT CASSPAFLTGTVSGNTIYF
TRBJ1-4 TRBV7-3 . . TGTGCCAGCAGCAGAAACAGGAGGGAACTGTTTTTT CASSRNRRELFF
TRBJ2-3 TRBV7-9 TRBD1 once TGTGCCAGCAGCCAGGGGACAGGGGCTAACACAGATACGCAGTATTTT CASSQGTGANTDTQYF
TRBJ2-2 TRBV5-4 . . TGTGCCAGCAGCCCTAGGAGGGCCGGGGAGCTGTTTTTT CASSPRRAGELFF
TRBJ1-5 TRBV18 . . TGTGCCAGCTCACCAACTGGGGGCAATCAGCCCCAGCATTTT CASSPTGGNQPQHF
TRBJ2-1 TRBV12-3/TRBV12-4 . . TGTGCCAGCAGTTTGGGCCAGGGTATCAGGTTCTTC CASSLGQGIRFF
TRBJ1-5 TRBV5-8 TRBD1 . TGTGCCAGCAGCGCCAGGGGGGGGGATCAGCCCCAGCATTTT CASSARGGDQPQHF
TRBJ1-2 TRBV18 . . TGTGCCAGCTCCGGAGAGGGGAACTATGGCTACACCTTC CASSGEGNYGYTF
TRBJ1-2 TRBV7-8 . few TGTGCCAGCAGCTTAGTCGGAAACAACTATGGCTACACCTTC CASSLVGNNYGYTF
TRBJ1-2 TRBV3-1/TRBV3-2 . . TGTGCCAGCAGCCAAGAGCAAATTACCGCAGGGGTCGGCTACACCTTC CASSQEQITAGVGYTF
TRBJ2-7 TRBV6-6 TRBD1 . TGTGCCAGCCGCACCCACAGGGGATCGGAGCAGTACTTC CASRTHRGSEQYF
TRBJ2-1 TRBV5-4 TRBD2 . TGTGCCAGCAGCCGGCGGGGGGGCCGGGGGGATGAGCAGTTCTTC CASSRRGGRGDEQFF
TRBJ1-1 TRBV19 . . TGTGCCAGTAGGGCACCCGCCGCCATGAACACTGAAGCTTTCTTT CASRAPAAMNTEAFF
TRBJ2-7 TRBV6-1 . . TGTGCCAGCAGTGAAGCGCCGGCCGTCTACGAGCAGTACTTC CASSEAPAVYEQYF
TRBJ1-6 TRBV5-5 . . TGTGCCAGCAGCTGGGGGACCTTGGAGAATTCACCCCTCCACTTT CASSWGTLENSPLHF
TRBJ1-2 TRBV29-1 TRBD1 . TGCAGCGCACGGGACAGGGACCGCTATGGCTACACCTTC CSARDRDRYGYTF
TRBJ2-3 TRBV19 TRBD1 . TGTGCCAGTAGTATAGGGACAGGTGAGGCAGATACGCAGTATTTT CASSIGTGEADTQYF
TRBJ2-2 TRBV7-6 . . TGTGCCAGCAGCTTTGGCGGGACAGCGAACACCGGGGAGCTGTTTTTT CASSFGGTANTGELFF